The sample holds many counts of the clone carrying this T cell receptor (beta chain). TCRdb fed the RACE reads into MiXCR, producing one record per CDR3 protein. The table has 280,000 or so distinct CDR3 sequences, about 7.7% seen once. CDR3 length: 11 residues. Germline values: CDR1 DFQATT, CDR2 SNEGSKA (reference sequence). Trimming pared 6 bases from V and 12 bases from J, leaving 17 bases between. The data stem from a study of human T cells and chemical hapten exposure. As for time point: pre-sensitization, week 0. Sample treatment: therapeutic diphenylcyclopropenone sensitization with weekly scalp DPC.

The V and J genes are TRBV20-1 and TRBJ1-2, with no clear D. Sequences were derived from whole blood, sampled in connection with sensitization to the hapten diphenylcyclopropenone (DPC). The origin of this receptor is a man aged 18 to 29 with alopecia areata. Some clones in this sample may be carry-over from other donors' samples. The CDR3 region is CSALRGSVDTF. For the CDR3, the DNA is TGCAGTGCCCTCAGAGGGTCCGTCGACACCTTC.